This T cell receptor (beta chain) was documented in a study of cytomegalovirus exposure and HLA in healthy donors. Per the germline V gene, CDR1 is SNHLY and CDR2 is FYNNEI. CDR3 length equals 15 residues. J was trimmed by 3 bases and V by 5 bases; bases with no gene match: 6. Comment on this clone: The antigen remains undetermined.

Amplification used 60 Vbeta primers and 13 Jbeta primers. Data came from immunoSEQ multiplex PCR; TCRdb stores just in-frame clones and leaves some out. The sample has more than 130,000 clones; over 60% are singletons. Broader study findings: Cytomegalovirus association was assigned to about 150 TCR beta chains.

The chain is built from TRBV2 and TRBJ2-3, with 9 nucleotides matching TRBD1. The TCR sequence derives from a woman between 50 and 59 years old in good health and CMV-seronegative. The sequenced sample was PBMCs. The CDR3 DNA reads TGTGCCAGCAGTAAAGGGACAGGGAGGACAGATACGCAGTATTTT. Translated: CASSKGTGRTDTQYF.